The 5 T cell receptor beta chains listed next were all sequenced from one sample in a study of T cell responses to AZD1222 COVID-19 vaccine. The table came from immunoSEQ multiplex PCR; TCRdb's copy has only in-frame clones and leaves some out. The repertoire holds 110,000 to 150,000 clones, with 80% to 90% as singletons. Sequencing was performed on peripheral blood, taken on day 0 of AZD1222 vaccination. These receptors all stem from an adult in good health.

The V call is TRBV18, the J call TRBJ2-5, with D possibly TRBD2 on 6 matching bases. V gave up 3 bases and J gave up 5 bases, with 10 bases separating them. The CDR3 is made up of 13 amino acids. Germline V gene data show CDR1 as KGHSH and CDR2 as LQKENI. CDR3 sequence: CASSPAGGETQYF. CDR3 bases: TGTGCCAGCTCACCCGCTGGGGGGGAGACCCAGTACTTC. The full variable domain, its missing parts supplied by reference TRBV18 and TRBJ2-5, is NAGVMQNPRHLVRRRGQEARLRCSPMKGHSHVYWYRQLPEEGLKFMVYLQKENIIDESGMPKERFSAEFPKEGPSILRIQQVVRGDSAAYFCASSPAGGETQYFGPGTRLLVL.

This clone was detected once. V is TRBV6-6 and J is TRBJ1-1, with unresolved D. This CDR3 has 14 residues. Germline CDR1 and CDR2: MNHNY and SVGAGI (reference sequence). V gave up 8 bases and J gave up 0 bases, with 13 bases separating them. CDR3 nucleotide sequence: TGTGCCAGCCCCCCAAGTGGGATGAACACTGAAGCTTTCTTT. As protein: CASPPSGMNTEAFF.

The chain employs TRBV24-1 and TRBJ2-1; 11 bases align to TRBD2. Trimming at V came to 11 bases and at J to 0 bases, leaving 2 bases not matched to a gene. This CDR3 has 14 amino acids. CDR1 is KGHDR and CDR2 is SFDVKD in the germline V gene. The CDR3 bases are TGTGCCAGTAGCGGGGGGGCCTCCTACAATGAGCAGTTCTTC. It is translated as CASSGGASYNEQFF.

The chain uses TRBV28 and TRBJ2-2; 9 bases match TRBD2. Per germline, CDR1 MDHEN and CDR2 SYDVKM. V lost 7 bases to trimming and J lost 4 bases; unmatched junction nucleotides: 10. This CDR3 has 16 residues. CDR3: CASTGPGTSFTGELFF. The CDR3 DNA is TGTGCCAGCACCGGCCCCGGGACTAGCTTCACCGGGGAGCTGTTTTTT.

The J gene is TRBJ1-2, the V gene TRBV11-2, with unresolved D. V shed 1 base and J shed 6 bases, with 6 bases lying between them. Germline V gives CDR1 SGHAT, CDR2 FQNNGV. The CDR3 runs 12 residues. DNA of the CDR3: TGTGCCAGCAGCTTAGGTGGAGATGGCTACACCTTC. Its translation: CASSLGGDGYTF.